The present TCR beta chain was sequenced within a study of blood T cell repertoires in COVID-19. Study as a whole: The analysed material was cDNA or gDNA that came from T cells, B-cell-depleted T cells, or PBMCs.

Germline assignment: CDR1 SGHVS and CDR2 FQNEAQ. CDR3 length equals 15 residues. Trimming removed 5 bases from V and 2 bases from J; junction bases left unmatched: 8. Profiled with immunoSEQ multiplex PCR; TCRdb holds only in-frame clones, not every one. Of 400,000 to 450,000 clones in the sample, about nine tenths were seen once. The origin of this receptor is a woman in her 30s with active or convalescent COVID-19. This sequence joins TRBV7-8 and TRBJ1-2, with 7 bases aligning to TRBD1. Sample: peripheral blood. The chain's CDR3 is CASSTTGMENYGYTF. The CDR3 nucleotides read TGTGCCAGCAGCACGACAGGGATGGAAAACTATGGCTACACCTTC.